The rows below give T cell receptor beta chains drawn from one sample of a study of identical twins. TCRdb called the 5' RACE reads again in MiXCR, with one record for every CDR3 protein. This sample has roughly 770,000 distinct CDR3 sequences, with 15% to 20% found just once. This sample was shared with a second study, whose subject was T cells expressing NK-cell markers.

Material: PBMCs. Receptors originate from a woman in her late teens or twenties in good health. Each CDR3 is given with its conserved first and last residue. A D gene is named only where the DNA matches it firmly. The size entry is marked missing in some rows and otherwise reads once, few, many or a size class.

-	-	TRBV5-1	TRBJ1-5	TGCGCCAGCAGCCTGGACCCAGTGGGTTTGGGTCAGCCCCAGCATTTT	CASSLDPVGLGQPQHF
-	TRBD1	TRBV9	TRBJ1-1	TGTGCCAGCAAACCACAGGGGTCCACTGAAGCTTTCTTT	CASKPQGSTEAFF
few	-	TRBV5-1	TRBJ1-1	TGCGCCAGCAGCTTGGGCAGTGATGCCTACACTGAAGCTTTCTTT	CASSLGSDAYTEAFF
few	-	TRBV7-2	TRBJ2-3	TGTGCCAGCAGCTCGGACTGGGATACGCAGTATTTT	CASSSDWDTQYF
few	TRBD2	TRBV29-1	TRBJ2-1	TGCAGCGCTGCGACTAGCGTTTACAATGAGCAGTTCTTC	CSAATSVYNEQFF
-	TRBD2	TRBV7-9	TRBJ2-1	TGTGCCAGCAGCTTAGGACTAGCGGGAGACGATGAGCAGTTCTTC	CASSLGLAGDDEQFF
few	-	TRBV12-3/TRBV12-4	TRBJ1-2	TGTGCCAGCATTTGGCAGAGCACCTACACCTTC	CASIWQSTYTF
-	TRBD2	TRBV4-3	TRBJ2-7	TGCGCCAGCAGCCAAGATCTATCTAGCGGGAACTACGAGCAGTACTTC	CASSQDLSSGNYEQYF
many	TRBD2	TRBV5-1	TRBJ2-1	TGCGCCAGCAGTGGGGCCCTAGCGGAGTACAATGAGCAGTTCTTC	CASSGALAEYNEQFF
-	TRBD2	TRBV5-4	TRBJ2-1	TGTGCCAGCAGCTTGGCCCTTCGGACTAGCGGGGCCAATGAGCAGTTCTTC	CASSLALRTSGANEQFF
few	-	TRBV10-3	TRBJ2-7	TGTGCCATCAGTGAGCGGATAACATACGAGCAGTACTTC	CAISERITYEQYF
-	TRBD2	TRBV12-3/TRBV12-4	TRBJ2-1	TGTGCCAGCAGTTCGGGACTAGCGGGAGTTGATGAGCAGTTCTTC	CASSSGLAGVDEQFF
-	-	TRBV5-6	TRBJ1-4	TGTGCCAGCAGCTTGATAATTAATGAAAAACTGTTTTTT	CASSLIINEKLFF
few	-	TRBV20-1	TRBJ1-6	TGCAGTGCTAGCGACAGATATAATTCACCCCTCCACTTT	CSASDRYNSPLHF